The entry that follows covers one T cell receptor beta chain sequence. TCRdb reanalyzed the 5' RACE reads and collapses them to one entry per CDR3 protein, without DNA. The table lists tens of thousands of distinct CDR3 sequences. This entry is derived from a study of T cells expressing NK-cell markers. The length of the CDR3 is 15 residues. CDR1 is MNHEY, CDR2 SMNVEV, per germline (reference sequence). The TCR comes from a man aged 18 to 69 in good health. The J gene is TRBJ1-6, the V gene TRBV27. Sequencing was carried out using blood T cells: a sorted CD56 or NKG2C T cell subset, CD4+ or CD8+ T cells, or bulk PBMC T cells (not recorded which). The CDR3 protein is CASSYRSSYNSPLHF.